This is a list of T cell receptor beta chains from one sample in a study of tumor and adjacent non-tumor tissue in lung cancer. TCRdb re-analysed the multiplex PCR reads in MiXCR, keeping a single row per CDR3 protein. The table includes 40,000 to 45,000 distinct CDR3 sequences, roughly two thirds detected once. Sequenced input: distant non-tumor lung tissue. These receptors originate from a woman in her thirties or forties with non-small cell lung cancer. The CDR3 runs from the conserved cysteine through the conserved F or W. D genes are given only for firm matches. Rows give clone size only sometimes, using once, few, many, or a class for an expanded clone.

v_gene: TRBV5-1
j_gene: TRBJ1-2
abundance: .
d_gene: .
len: 14
CDR3aa: CASSLGEGAPGYTF
CDR3nt: TGCGCCAGCAGCTTGGGAGAAGGGGCCCCTGGCTACACCTTC

v_gene: TRBV6-1
j_gene: TRBJ2-1
abundance: .
d_gene: TRBD1
len: 16
CDR3aa: CASSSYETGTGNEQFF
CDR3nt: TGTGCCAGCAGTTCCTACGAGACAGGGACGGGTAATGAGCAGTTCTTC

v_gene: TRBV20-1
j_gene: TRBJ1-1
abundance: many
d_gene: .
len: 11
CDR3aa: CSASLYTEAFF
CDR3nt: TGCAGTGCTAGCCTGTATACGGAAGCTTTCTTT

v_gene: TRBV28
j_gene: TRBJ1-4
abundance: .
d_gene: .
len: 13
CDR3aa: CASSDLPGTKLFF
CDR3nt: TGTGCTAGCAGTGACCTACCGGGGACAAAACTGTTTTTT

v_gene: TRBV11-1
j_gene: TRBJ2-7
abundance: .
d_gene: TRBD1
len: 14
CDR3aa: CASSRTGGSYDQYF
CDR3nt: TGTGCCAGCAGCCGTACAGGGGGCAGTTACGATCAGTACTTC

v_gene: TRBV18
j_gene: TRBJ1-5
abundance: .
d_gene: .
len: 17
CDR3aa: CASSPRSDSGINQPQHF
CDR3nt: TGTGCCAGCTCACCAAGATCGGATTCGGGGATCAATCAGCCCCAGCATTTT

v_gene: TRBV25-1
j_gene: TRBJ2-4
abundance: .
d_gene: TRBD1
len: 15
CDR3aa: CASSDPGTGENIQYF
CDR3nt: TGTGCCAGCAGTGACCCCGGGACAGGCGAAAACATTCAGTACTTC

v_gene: TRBV5-8
j_gene: TRBJ1-6
abundance: .
d_gene: .
len: 12
CDR3aa: CASSLGDSPLHF
CDR3nt: TGTGCCAGCAGCCTCGGGGATTCACCCCTCCACTTT

v_gene: TRBV11-2
j_gene: TRBJ1-1
abundance: .
d_gene: .
len: 11
CDR3aa: CASTSLTEAFF
CDR3nt: TGTGCCAGCACCTCTTTAACTGAAGCTTTCTTT

v_gene: TRBV12-3/TRBV12-4
j_gene: TRBJ1-1
abundance: .
d_gene: .
len: 12
CDR3aa: CASCFQGLEDFF
CDR3nt: TGTGCCAGCTGTTTTCAGGGACTTGAAGATTTCTTT

v_gene: TRBV5-5
j_gene: TRBJ1-2
abundance: many
d_gene: .
len: 14
CDR3aa: CASSLAWEGTGYTF
CDR3nt: TGTGCCAGCAGCTTGGCCTGGGAAGGGACAGGCTACACCTTC

v_gene: TRBV10-2
j_gene: TRBJ2-7
abundance: .
d_gene: .
len: 14
CDR3aa: CASSALALSRQQYF
CDR3nt: TGCGCCAGCAGTGCGCTAGCGCTTAGTCGACAGCAGTACTTC

v_gene: TRBV25-1
j_gene: TRBJ2-7
abundance: .
d_gene: TRBD2
len: 12
CDR3aa: CASNVSGDEQYF
CDR3nt: TGTGCCAGCAATGTTAGCGGGGACGAGCAGTACTTC

v_gene: TRBV6-2/TRBV6-3
j_gene: TRBJ2-7
abundance: .
d_gene: .
len: 10
CDR3aa: CASGPPAQCF
CDR3nt: TGTGCCAGCGGGCCGCCTGCGCAGTGCTTC

v_gene: TRBV11-2
j_gene: TRBJ2-2
abundance: few
d_gene: .
len: 15
CDR3aa: CASMLHGAWTGKLFF
CDR3nt: TGTGCCAGCATGCTCCATGGGGCTTGGACCGGGAAGCTGTTTTTT

v_gene: TRBV20-1
j_gene: TRBJ2-5
abundance: many
d_gene: TRBD1
len: 10
CDR3aa: CSANRGAQYF
CDR3nt: TGCAGTGCTAACAGGGGAGCCCAGTACTTC

v_gene: TRBV7-9
j_gene: TRBJ2-2
abundance: .
d_gene: .
len: 14
CDR3aa: CSSSWSENTGELFF
CDR3nt: TGTTCCAGCAGCTGGTCGGAGAACACCGGGGAGCTGTTTTTC

v_gene: TRBV6-5
j_gene: TRBJ2-5
abundance: .
d_gene: .
len: 15
CDR3aa: CVSSYGAGSQETQHF
CDR3nt: TGTGTCAGCAGTTACGGGGCGGGTTCCCAAGAGACCCAGCACTTC

v_gene: TRBV6-1
j_gene: TRBJ1-1
abundance: few
d_gene: TRBD1
len: 15
CDR3aa: CACSEGGTGGGEAFF
CDR3nt: TGTGCCTGCAGTGAAGGGGGGACAGGGGGCGGAGAGGCTTTCTTT

v_gene: TRBV11-2
j_gene: TRBJ2-7
abundance: .
d_gene: .
len: 15
CDR3aa: CANSSRNLVGDEQYF
CDR3nt: TGTGCCAACAGCTCCCGAAACCTAGTGGGGGACGAGCAGTACTTC

v_gene: TRBV11-2
j_gene: TRBJ2-1
abundance: .
d_gene: .
len: 15
CDR3aa: CASSCSAGEYNEQFF
CDR3nt: TGTGCCAGCAGCTGTTCGGCTGGCGAGTACAATGAGCAGTTCTTC

v_gene: TRBV11-2
j_gene: TRBJ2-3
abundance: .
d_gene: .
len: 14
CDR3aa: CASSPLSAAYTLYF
CDR3nt: TGTGCCAGCAGCCCTCTAAGTGCGGCATATACGCTGTATTTT

v_gene: TRBV4-1
j_gene: TRBJ1-5
abundance: medium-sized
d_gene: .
len: 16
CDR3aa: CASSPPDWGQEQPQHF
CDR3nt: TGCGCCAGCAGCCCCCCAGACTGGGGGCAGGAGCAGCCCCAGCATTTT

v_gene: TRBV7-9
j_gene: TRBJ2-6
abundance: .
d_gene: TRBD2
len: 18
CDR3aa: CASSRTSGTYSGANVLTF
CDR3nt: TGTGCCAGCAGCCGTACTAGCGGGACCTACTCTGGGGCCAACGTCCTGACTTTC

v_gene: TRBV14
j_gene: TRBJ2-5
abundance: .
d_gene: TRBD2
len: 18
CDR3aa: CASSRLPRLAGIQETQYF
CDR3nt: TGTGCCAGCAGCCGCCTCCCTCGACTAGCGGGGATCCAAGAGACCCAGTACTTC

v_gene: TRBV4-1
j_gene: TRBJ1-4
abundance: .
d_gene: .
len: 14
CDR3aa: CVSSQVRTAEKLFF
CDR3nt: TGCGTCAGCAGTCAAGTCAGGACAGCGGAAAAACTGTTTTTT

v_gene: TRBV6-1
j_gene: TRBJ1-1
abundance: .
d_gene: .
len: 13
CDR3aa: CACSRFYAMSAFF
CDR3nt: TGTGCCTGCAGTAGGTTCTACGCGATGAGTGCTTTCTTT

v_gene: TRBV5-1
j_gene: TRBJ1-2
abundance: .
d_gene: .
len: 14
CDR3aa: CASSLDGGLYGYPF
CDR3nt: TGCGCCAGCAGCTTGGACGGAGGTCTCTATGGCTACCCCTTC

v_gene: TRBV4-2
j_gene: TRBJ2-7
abundance: few
d_gene: TRBD1
len: 15
CDR3aa: CASSQSTGTAYEQYF
CDR3nt: TGTGCCAGCAGCCAATCGACAGGGACAGCCTACGAGCAGTACTTC

v_gene: TRBV10-2
j_gene: TRBJ2-2
abundance: .
d_gene: TRBD2
len: 14
CDR3aa: CASNREGRNGKPFF
CDR3nt: TGCGCCAGCAACCGGGAGGGCCGGAACGGGAAGCCGTTTTTT

v_gene: TRBV11-2
j_gene: TRBJ2-1
abundance: .
d_gene: .
len: 14
CDR3aa: CTSSWTSGNNEQLF
CDR3nt: TGTACCAGCAGCTGGACAAGCGGAAACAATGAGCAGCTCTTC

v_gene: TRBV20-1
j_gene: TRBJ2-7
abundance: .
d_gene: TRBD2
len: 13
CDR3aa: CSAVAGGAYEQYF
CDR3nt: TGCAGTGCCGTAGCGGGAGGCGCCTACGAGCAGTACTTC

v_gene: TRBV20-1
j_gene: TRBJ2-3
abundance: .
d_gene: .
len: 16
CDR3aa: CGARLSGSSVADTQYF
CDR3nt: TGCGGTGCTAGACTTAGTGGCTCTAGCGTAGCAGATACGCAGTATTTT

v_gene: TRBV12-3/TRBV12-4
j_gene: TRBJ1-1
abundance: .
d_gene: .
len: 13
CDR3aa: CATPQDPSTEDFF
CDR3nt: TGTGCCACCCCCCAAGACCCGAGCACCGAAGATTTCTTT

v_gene: TRBV11-2
j_gene: TRBJ1-3
abundance: .
d_gene: .
len: 12
CDR3aa: CASSLQLNTIYF
CDR3nt: TGTGCAAGCAGCTTACAACTGAACACCATATATTTT

v_gene: TRBV4-1
j_gene: TRBJ2-2
abundance: few
d_gene: .
len: 16
CDR3aa: CASSQEWAANTGELFF
CDR3nt: TGCGCCAGCAGCCAAGAATGGGCCGCGAACACCGGGGAGCTGTTTTTT

v_gene: TRBV5-6
j_gene: TRBJ1-6
abundance: .
d_gene: TRBD1
len: 16
CDR3aa: CASRSRPGQFQSLLHF
CDR3nt: TGTGCCAGCAGGTCAAGACCGGGACAGTTTCAATCACTCCTCCACTTT

v_gene: TRBV6-6
j_gene: TRBJ2-7
abundance: .
d_gene: TRBD1
len: 12
CDR3aa: CDSSLQGYEHYF
CDR3nt: TGTGACAGCAGTTTACAGGGGTACGAGCACTACTTC

v_gene: TRBV29-1
j_gene: TRBJ2-1
abundance: .
d_gene: .
len: 14
CDR3aa: CSVAAGQNYNEQFF
CDR3nt: TGTAGCGTTGCCGCGGGGCAGAACTACAATGAGCAGTTCTTC

v_gene: TRBV6-6
j_gene: TRBJ1-6
abundance: .
d_gene: .
len: 15
CDR3aa: CASSPSTGWNSPLHF
CDR3nt: TGTGCCAGCAGTCCTTCGACGGGGTGGAATTCACCCCTCCACTTT

v_gene: TRBV11-2
j_gene: TRBJ2-1
abundance: .
d_gene: TRBD2
len: 15
CDR3aa: CASSSLAGAYSVQFF
CDR3nt: TGTGCCAGCAGCTCACTAGCGGGGGCCTACAGTGTGCAGTTCTTC

v_gene: TRBV30
j_gene: TRBJ2-4
abundance: .
d_gene: .
len: 15
CDR3aa: CAWSGGLNVENIQYF
CDR3nt: TGTGCCTGGAGTGGGGGTTTGAACGTAGAAAACATTCAGTACTTC

v_gene: TRBV6-1
j_gene: TRBJ1-2
abundance: many
d_gene: .
len: 15
CDR3aa: CASSLKVPDPYGYTF
CDR3nt: TGTGCCAGCAGCCTAAAGGTCCCAGACCCCTATGGCTACACCTTC

v_gene: TRBV11-2
j_gene: TRBJ1-1
abundance: .
d_gene: .
len: 13
CDR3aa: CASGLPPNTEAFF
CDR3nt: TGTGCCAGCGGCTTACCCCCGAACACTGAAGCTTTCTTT

v_gene: TRBV11-2
j_gene: TRBJ2-5
abundance: few
d_gene: .
len: 14
CDR3aa: CASLRPAEGETQYF
CDR3nt: TGTGCCAGCCTAAGACCGGCGGAGGGGGAGACCCAGTACTTC

v_gene: TRBV29-1
j_gene: TRBJ2-3
abundance: .
d_gene: .
len: 11
CDR3aa: CDVEWRDTQYF
CDR3nt: TGCGACGTTGAATGGAGGGATACGCAGTATTTT

v_gene: TRBV7-9
j_gene: TRBJ2-7
abundance: .
d_gene: .
len: 15
CDR3aa: CASSLSAGYSYEQYF
CDR3nt: TGTGCCAGCAGCTTATCGGCCGGGTACTCCTACGAGCAGTACTTC

v_gene: TRBV5-6
j_gene: TRBJ2-1
abundance: .
d_gene: TRBD1
len: 18
CDR3aa: CVSSLETDRGSFYNEQFF
CDR3nt: TGTGTCAGCAGCCTGGAGACCGACAGGGGGAGCTTCTACAATGAGCAGTTCTTC

v_gene: TRBV13
j_gene: TRBJ2-1
abundance: .
d_gene: TRBD2
len: 19
CDR3aa: CAGSSSSGGASQYVDELFF
CDR3nt: TGTGCCGGCAGCAGCTCTAGCGGGGGGGCCTCTCAGTATGTCGATGAGCTGTTCTTC

v_gene: TRBV11-1
j_gene: TRBJ2-7
abundance: .
d_gene: .
len: 13
CDR3aa: CAGSLRTEYEQYF
CDR3nt: TGTGCCGGCAGCCTAAGGACCGAATACGAGCAGTACTTC